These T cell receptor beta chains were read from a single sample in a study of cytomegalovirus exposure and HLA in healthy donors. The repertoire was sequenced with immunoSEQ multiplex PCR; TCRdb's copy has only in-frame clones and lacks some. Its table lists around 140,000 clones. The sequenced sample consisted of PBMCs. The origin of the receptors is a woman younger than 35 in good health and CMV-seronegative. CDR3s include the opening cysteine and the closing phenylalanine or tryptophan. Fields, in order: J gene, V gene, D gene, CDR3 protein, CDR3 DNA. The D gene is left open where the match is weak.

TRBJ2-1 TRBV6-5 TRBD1 CASSLGQSSYNEQFF TGTGCCAGCAGTTTGGGACAGTCCTCCTACAATGAGCAGTTCTTC
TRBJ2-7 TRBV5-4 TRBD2 CASSLGLAGDYEQYF TGTGCCAGCAGTTTGGGATTAGCGGGAGACTACGAGCAGTACTTC
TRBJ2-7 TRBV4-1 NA CASSQAMSSYEQYF TGCGCCAGCAGCCAAGCGATGAGCTCCTACGAGCAGTACTTC
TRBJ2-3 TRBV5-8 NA CASNLGLSADTQYF TGTGCCAGCAACTTGGGTCTCTCGGCAGATACGCAGTATTTT
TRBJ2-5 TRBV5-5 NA CASSLGTAQETQYF TGTGCCAGCAGCTTGGGAACAGCTCAAGAGACCCAGTACTTC
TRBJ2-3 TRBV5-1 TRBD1 CASTRDRGSDTQYF TGCGCCAGCACCCGGGACAGGGGGTCAGATACGCAGTATTTT
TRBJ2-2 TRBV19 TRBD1 CASLTGGTGELFF TGTGCCAGTTTGACAGGGGGCACCGGGGAGCTGTTTTTT
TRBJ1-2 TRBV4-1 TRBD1 CASSPGQGNYGYTF TGCGCCAGCAGCCCGGGACAGGGAAACTATGGCTACACCTTC
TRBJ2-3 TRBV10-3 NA CAISGRLVESDTQYF TGTGCCATCAGTGGAAGACTAGTTGAATCAGATACGCAGTATTTT
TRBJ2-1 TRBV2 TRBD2 CASSVTSGRPNEQFF TGTGCCAGCAGTGTCACTAGCGGGAGACCGAATGAGCAGTTCTTC
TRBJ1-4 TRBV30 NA CAWSRDSTNEKLFF TGTGCCTGGAGTCGAGACTCAACTAATGAAAAACTGTTTTTT
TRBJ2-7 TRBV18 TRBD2 CASSPRPTSGLSLVSYEQYF TGTGCCAGCTCACCACGCCCGACTAGCGGGCTAAGCCTGGTTTCCTACGAGCAGTACTTC
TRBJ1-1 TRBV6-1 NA CASTDIGLITEAFF TGTGCCAGCACTGATATTGGACTGATAACCGAAGCTTTCTTT
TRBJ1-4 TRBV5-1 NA CASSFGGGNEKLFF TGCGCCAGCAGCTTCGGGGGAGGGAATGAAAAACTGTTTTTT
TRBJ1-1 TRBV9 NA CASSVEGGGAFF TGTGCCAGCAGCGTAGAAGGGGGTGGAGCTTTCTTT
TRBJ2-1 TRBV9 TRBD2 CASSVVSLAGGSEQFF TGTGCCAGCAGCGTAGTTTCCCTAGCGGGAGGGAGTGAGCAGTTCTTC